This T cell receptor beta chain is drawn from a study of blood T cell repertoires in COVID-19. The V gene's germline CDR1 is MNHEY and CDR2 SMNVEV (reference sequence). The CDR3 runs to 11 residues. Trimming stripped 4 bases from V and 9 bases from J, with 9 bases between. The repertoire was sequenced with immunoSEQ multiplex PCR; TCRdb's copy has only in-frame clones and lacks some. The table includes about 150,000 clones, about 82% detected once. Symptom resolution, clearance, or two negative PCRs marked the recovered donors of Cohort 3. The chain joins TRBV27 to TRBJ1-1, with D possibly being TRBD1 (5 bases). The sample taken for sequencing was PBMCs or T cells enriched from blood (not recorded which). The source is a woman between 35 and 50 years old who had recovered from COVID-19. CDR3 DNA: TGTGCCAGCAGTTCCGGGACTAAAGCTTTCTTT. It codes for CASSSGTKAFF.